What follows is one T cell receptor (beta chain) and its context. This clonotype was seen more than once but under ten times. The clone's antigen remains unknown. No base qualities exist here, and no much larger clone lies one base off it. A patient counted as having stable Graves' hyperthyroidism if no progression to ophthalmopathy occurred over 18 months of follow-up. Hyperthyroidism patients were aged 18 to 65 years and newly diagnosed, with disease duration of less than 2 months. Patients with uncontrolled infections, other autoimmune diseases, pregnancy or lactation were excluded. Diagnoses relied on clinical symptoms, serum thyroxine and TRAb, thyroid ultrasound and orbital computed tomography. PBMCs were isolated from 10 ml of fresh peripheral blood by Ficoll-Paque density gradient centrifugation. Total RNA was extracted using Trizol reagent, and RNA quality was assessed on an Agilent 2100 Bioanalyzer.

The trim is 0 bases for V and 5 bases for J, with a gap of 10 bases between the germline ends. Counted from cysteine to phenylalanine, this CDR3 has 13 amino acids. Only the CDR3 DNA is retained, 39 bases long and in frame from the first base. The germline V gene (reference sequence) specifies DFQATT as CDR1 and SNEGSKA as CDR2. The TCR beta CDR3 regions were amplified from RNA transcripts. For the first round of RT-PCR on the TCR CDR3, the HTBI primer set was used together with the Qiagen OneStep RT-PCR kit. Libraries were constructed in a second round of multiplex PCR, after which size selection and purification were performed. Paired-end sequencing of the libraries was performed with 100 bp reads on an Illumina HiSeq2000. In the paper's pipeline: SOAPnuke was used to process the raw data, removing reads that contained adapters or uncalled bases, had a mean Phred below 15, or lacked an exact match to the constant primer or identifier. COPE v1.2.5 was used to merge the high-quality paired reads, and each unique nucleotide sequence was defined as a clonotype. Clonotypes were aligned to IMGT TRBV, TRBD and TRBJ reference segments using MiTCR v1.1. Only V-J combinations with frequency above 0.0001, covering 99% to 99.2% of repertoires, were analysed. The TCS score was defined as the ratio of F50 (clonal expansion) to E x V (chaos), calculated using BLOSUM62-based TCRdist between CDR3 peptides within each V-J. Welch's t-statistics and random forest reduced fewer than 550 V-J features to 10 to 15, which were used in a naive Bayes classifier (R e1071). TCRdb itself trimmed the public reads at Q25 with fastp, ran MiXCR and retained productive beta chains. Duplicate CDR3 protein sequences are folded into a single record with the most common DNA and genes. The V and J calls follow TCRdb's processing rather than the paper's. The sample yields 550,000 to 650,000 distinct CDR3 sequences; around 15% were counted once. The top ten clones comprise about 15% of the sample.

The sample is drawn from a study of T cells in Graves' hyperthyroidism and ophthalmopathy (dated by TCRdb to the late 2010s). With regard to the full study: Peripheral blood samples were taken at initial diagnosis, before any treatment was given. To identify distinguishing TCR V-J signatures, a discovery cohort of around 100 patients was used, comprising 40 to 45 with Graves' ophthalmopathy and around 57 with stable Graves' hyperthyroidism. According to the paper, TCR Vbeta CDR3 sequencing was carried out on 135 peripheral blood samples, which came from under 50 ophthalmopathy, some 73 hyperthyroidism and about 17 progressor patients. The approximately 97 discovery patients were randomly divided into training and test sets at a 7:3 ratio. Following sampling, methimazole starting at 30 mg daily was given to hyperthyroidism patients, and high-dose intravenous methylprednisolone was given to ophthalmopathy patients. Whether ophthalmopathy could be predicted prospectively was tested in an independent validation cohort made up of fewer than 20 hyperthyroidism patients plus 17 patients who later progressed to ophthalmopathy. Thyroid tissue and blood T-cell repertoires from about 6 Graves' hyperthyroidism patients were also compared in the study.

Study-level results and caveats: In validation, the model predicted progression to ophthalmopathy a median of about 6.8 months before onset, with about 67% sensitivity and 72.22% specificity. Most expanded thyroid clonotypes (frequency above 0.001) were also found in blood, which suggests that blood repertoires may mirror thyroid immune responses. Sample size was not statistically predetermined, and investigators were not blinded to group allocation. Ophthalmopathy was separated from stable hyperthyroidism by a 13 V-J signature model, with over 85% sensitivity and approximately 81% specificity obtained in cross-validation and 80%/75% obtained in testing.

Sequenced material: blood. This sequence uses TRBV20-1 and TRBJ1-2; a weak D assignment points to TRBD1 (5 bases agree). This clonotype was sampled from a woman aged 40-49 years with Graves' hyperthyroidism. The sequence in DNA is TGCAGTGCTAGAGATTCAGGGAGGTATGGCTACACCTTC. Its protein reads: CSARDSGRYGYTF.